Listed below are T cell receptor beta chains from one sample, sequenced in a study of shared clonotypes between healthy human individuals. TCRdb's copy holds only in-frame clones and misses some; the assay was immunoSEQ multiplex PCR. The sample contains fewer than 550,000 clones, 75% to 80% of which appear only once. Sequencing was carried out using PBMCs. These receptors all stem from a woman aged 40 to 50 in good health. Some clones in this sample may be carry-over from other donors' samples. The CDR3 runs from the conserved cysteine through the conserved F or W. A D gene is named only where the DNA matches it firmly. Not every row has a clone size; where given, it reads once, few, many or a size class.

TRBJ1-1 few - TRBV10-3 CAISGAKESQAFF TGTGCCATCAGTGGGGCCAAGGAGTCCCAAGCTTTCTTT
TRBJ1-1 few - TRBV18 CASSPWGEMNTEAFF TGTGCCAGCTCACCATGGGGGGAGATGAACACTGAAGCTTTCTTT
TRBJ2-7 - TRBD1 TRBV28 CASSNPTGGLYEQYF TGTGCCAGCAGCAACCCAACAGGGGGCCTCTACGAGCAGTACTTC
TRBJ2-7 - TRBD1 TRBV28 CASRSGQGTYEQYF TGTGCCAGCAGGTCGGGACAGGGAACCTACGAGCAGTACTTC
TRBJ2-3 - TRBD2 TRBV30 CAWSTDRGVMDTQYF TGTGCCTGGAGTACCGATCGGGGGGTCATGGATACGCAGTATTTT
TRBJ1-2 - - TRBV18 CASSSGRGDGYGYTF TGTGCCAGCTCATCCGGTAGGGGGGACGGCTATGGCTACACCTTC
TRBJ2-3 - TRBD2 TRBV7-2 CASTLGGGADTQYF TGTGCCAGCACCTTGGGGGGGGGAGCAGATACGCAGTATTTT
TRBJ2-1 - - TRBV28 CASSPWGGRGNEQFF TGTGCCAGCAGTCCCTGGGGGGGGCGCGGCAATGAGCAGTTCTTC
TRBJ2-5 - - TRBV18 CASSPGSRETQYF TGTGCCAGCTCACCAGGATCACGAGAGACCCAGTACTTC
TRBJ1-2 - TRBD1 TRBV29-1 CSVGDRGSYGYTF TGCAGCGTGGGGGACAGGGGTAGCTATGGCTACACCTTC
TRBJ2-1 - - TRBV6-1 CASSWGPAEQFF TGTGCCAGCAGTTGGGGACCGGCCGAGCAGTTCTTC
TRBJ1-6 many - TRBV2 CASVLTRGSENSPLHF TGTGCCAGCGTACTCACCCGGGGCAGTGAGAATTCACCCCTCCACTTT
TRBJ2-3 - TRBD2 TRBV10-3 CAIGTSGTDTQYF TGTGCCATCGGGACTAGCGGTACAGATACGCAGTATTTT
TRBJ2-1 few TRBD1 TRBV7-9 CASGVGDRSSEQFF TGTGCCAGCGGGGTGGGGGACAGATCCTCCGAGCAGTTCTTC
TRBJ1-1 - - TRBV28 CAISSGQNTEAFF TGTGCCATTTCTTCGGGACAGAACACTGAAGCTTTCTTT
TRBJ2-5 few - TRBV6-1 CASSGQIQETQYF TGTGCCAGCAGTGGTCAGATCCAAGAGACCCAGTACTTC
TRBJ2-3 - - TRBV5-8 CASTFRGTDTQYF TGTGCCAGCACCTTCAGGGGCACAGATACGCAGTATTTT
TRBJ1-5 few - TRBV28 CASIVRGEYQPQHF TGTGCCAGCATCGTAAGGGGGGAATATCAGCCCCAGCATTTT
TRBJ2-3 - - TRBV5-4 CASSFVRGGTDTQYF TGTGCCAGCAGCTTTGTAAGGGGAGGCACAGATACGCAGTATTTT
TRBJ2-3 - TRBD1 TRBV7-6 CASSRQGALATDTQYF TGTGCCAGCAGCCGACAGGGGGCGCTTGCTACAGATACGCAGTATTTT
TRBJ2-3 - - TRBV5-1 CASSLAARVLATPILDTQYF TGCGCCAGCAGCTTGGCCGCCAGGGTGCTAGCAACCCCGATTTTGGATACGCAGTATTTT
TRBJ2-3 many TRBD2 TRBV9 CASSVAGGTSGLTDTQYF TGTGCCAGCAGCGTAGCTGGTGGGACTAGCGGACTCACAGATACGCAGTATTTT
TRBJ2-3 - TRBD2 TRBV5-1 CASSLGRLTSDPTDTQYF TGCGCCAGCAGCTTGGGACGCCTTACTAGCGACCCCACAGATACGCAGTATTTT
TRBJ1-5 few - TRBV10-3 CAISAIPTGSNQPQHF TGTGCCATCAGTGCGATACCGACAGGCAGCAATCAGCCCCAGCATTTT
TRBJ2-5 once - TRBV19 CASSMGLRQETQYF TGTGCCAGTAGTATGGGACTGCGCCAAGAGACCCAGTACTTC
TRBJ2-7 - - TRBV11-2 CASSLDPARALVF TGTGCCAGCAGCTTAGATCCCGCACGCGCCCTGGTCTTC
TRBJ2-5 - TRBD2 TRBV19 CASSVGGSPYQETQYF TGTGCCAGTAGCGTCGGCGGGAGCCCGTACCAAGAGACCCAGTACTTC
TRBJ2-1 once - TRBV29-1 CSVEGQGGTYNEQFF TGCAGCGTTGAGGGCCAGGGAGGCACCTACAATGAGCAGTTCTTC
TRBJ1-2 - - TRBV6-1 CASNPTSWVGYGYTF TGTGCCAGCAACCCGACTTCTTGGGTTGGGTATGGCTACACCTTC
TRBJ1-1 - - TRBV5-5 CASSFQLMNTEAFF TGTGCCAGCAGCTTTCAATTGATGAACACTGAAGCTTTCTTT
TRBJ2-3 - - TRBV19 CASSTPGSDTQYF TGTGCCAGTAGTACCCCAGGGTCAGATACGCAGTATTTT
TRBJ2-1 - TRBD2 TRBV27 CASSFGTSGSSDEQFF TGTGCCAGCAGTTTTGGGACTAGCGGGAGTTCGGATGAGCAGTTCTTC
TRBJ2-3 - TRBD1 TRBV7-2 CASSLARQGARTDTQYF TGTGCCAGCAGCTTAGCGAGACAGGGGGCGCGCACAGATACGCAGTATTTT
TRBJ1-5 - - TRBV9 CASCRRPGQPQHF TGTGCCAGCTGCCGGAGGCCGGGGCAGCCCCAGCATTTT
TRBJ2-7 many - TRBV5-1 CASSLEQNYEQYF TGCGCCAGCAGCTTGGAACAGAACTACGAGCAGTACTTC
TRBJ2-3 - - TRBV6-6 CASSYRSTDTQYF TGTGCCAGCAGTTACCGAAGCACAGATACGCAGTATTTT
TRBJ2-2 - - TRBV18 CASSPTTSGTGELFF TGTGCCAGCTCACCCACGACATCGGGCACCGGGGAGCTGTTTTTT
TRBJ1-2 - - TRBV4-1 CASSPYKSEDYGYTF TGCGCCAGCAGCCCATACAAGTCTGAGGACTATGGCTACACCTTC
TRBJ1-1 - - TRBV9 CASSVAGGGRPGAEAFF TGTGCCAGCAGCGTAGCTGGGGGAGGGAGGCCAGGGGCTGAAGCTTTCTTT
TRBJ2-3 - TRBD2 TRBV7-9 CASSLLAGSTDTQYF TGTGCCAGCAGCTTACTAGCGGGCAGTACAGATACGCAGTATTTT
TRBJ1-1 - TRBD1 TRBV28 CASSTGTGYFSITEAFF TGTGCCAGCAGTACTGGGACAGGGTATTTTTCCATCACTGAAGCTTTCTTT
TRBJ2-6 many - TRBV19 CASSIPGRKATGANVLTF TGTGCCAGTAGTATTCCGGGACGGAAAGCCACCGGGGCCAACGTCCTGACTTTC
TRBJ2-1 - TRBD2 TRBV15 CATRGLAAREYYNEQFF TGTGCCACGAGAGGGCTAGCGGCACGGGAGTACTACAATGAGCAGTTCTTC
TRBJ2-5 - TRBD2 TRBV5-1 CASSFTSGAQETQYF TGCGCCAGCAGCTTCACTAGCGGAGCCCAAGAGACCCAGTACTTC
TRBJ2-2 - - TRBV7-2 CASTPGSQARTGELFF TGTGCCAGTACTCCCGGGTCACAGGCCCGCACCGGGGAGCTGTTTTTT
TRBJ2-7 - - TRBV4-3 CASSQKPGRVSSYEQYF TGCGCCAGCAGCCAAAAACCCGGGCGGGTTAGCTCCTACGAGCAGTACTTC
TRBJ1-1 - TRBD1 TRBV5-1 CASSFSTGIGSGTEAFF TGCGCCAGCAGCTTCTCGACAGGGATAGGATCAGGGACTGAAGCTTTCTTT
TRBJ2-1 - TRBD2 TRBV30 CAWSTGLAGYNEQFF TGTGCCTGGAGTACGGGACTAGCGGGATACAATGAGCAGTTCTTC
TRBJ2-7 - - TRBV7-9 CASSLGLGNYEQYF TGTGCCAGCAGCTTAGGCCTGGGTAACTACGAGCAGTACTTC
TRBJ2-3 - - TRBV5-1 CASSLVGGEGTDTQYF TGCGCCAGCAGCTTGGTCGGCGGGGAGGGCACAGATACGCAGTATTTT
TRBJ2-2 few TRBD2 TRBV4-2 CASSQVVGLAGGNTGELFF TGTGCCAGCAGCCAAGTTGTTGGGCTAGCGGGAGGTAACACCGGGGAGCTGTTTTTT
TRBJ2-7 - TRBD1 TRBV11-3 CASSRGQGSAYEQYF TGTGCCAGCAGCCGCGGACAGGGAAGCGCCTACGAGCAGTACTTC
TRBJ2-3 - - TRBV25-1 CASSEPASTDTQYF TGTGCCAGCAGTGAGCCGGCTAGCACAGATACGCAGTATTTT
TRBJ2-2 - - TRBV9 CASSVDLGAAGELFF TGTGCCAGCAGCGTAGATCTGGGAGCAGCCGGGGAGCTGTTTTTT
TRBJ2-5 - TRBD1 TRBV5-5 CASSLGAGTGRETQYF TGTGCCAGCAGCTTGGGAGCGGGGACAGGGCGGGAGACCCAGTACTTC
TRBJ2-1 - TRBD2 TRBV5-8 CASSLVSSGRQQGQFF TGTGCCAGCAGCTTGGTTTCTAGCGGGCGTCAACAGGGCCAGTTCTTC
TRBJ2-3 - TRBD2 TRBV5-1 CASSLVSSGRPSTDTQYF TGCGCCAGCAGCTTGGTGTCCAGCGGGAGACCTAGCACAGATACGCAGTATTTT
TRBJ2-7 - TRBD2 TRBV5-1 CASSFRGWEGRTYEQYF TGCGCCAGCAGCTTTCGGGGATGGGAGGGGAGGACCTACGAGCAGTACTTC